Following are 12 T cell receptor beta chains from one sample sequenced in a study of resident and recirculating memory T cells in vitiligo. Measured with immunoSEQ multiplex PCR; TCRdb has only the in-frame clones, and not every one. The data hold around 78,000 clones, with 90% to 95% observed a single time. The sequencing input was blood. All receptors derive from a male donor with vitiligo.

V and J are TRBV19 and TRBJ2-3; 9 bases line up with TRBD2. Germline CDR1 and CDR2: LNHDA and SQIVND (reference sequence). This CDR3 has 16 amino acids. Germline trimming cut 5 bases from V and 6 bases from J; bases unmatched to any gene: 12. CDR3 protein: CASSQSASGMWDTQYF. CDR3 coding DNA: TGTGCCAGTAGTCAAAGTGCTAGCGGGATGTGGGATACGCAGTATTTT.

This clone showed up just once. The CDR3, as DNA: TGCAGCGCGGACACAGGGGGGCAGTTAGATACGCAGTATTTT. Residues: CSADTGGQLDTQYF. The V gene is TRBV29-1, the J gene TRBJ2-3; 8 bases agree with TRBD1. CDR1 and CDR2 from the germline V gene are SQVTM and ANQGSEA. Losses at the gene ends were 7 bases for V and 5 bases for J; bases not matched to a gene: 11. The CDR3 runs to 14 residues.

The CDR3 protein is CAISESMLRDRGNEQFF. CDR3 sequence (DNA): TGTGCCATCAGTGAGTCCATGCTCCGGGACAGGGGCAATGAGCAGTTCTTC. The chain is built from TRBV10-3 and TRBJ2-1; TRBD1 matches at 10 bases. The CDR3 consists of 17 residues. CDR1 and CDR2 from the germline V gene are ENHRY and SYGVKD. The V and J ends lost 0 bases and 6 bases, in that order; junction bases with no gene match: 8.

The V and J genes are TRBV19 and TRBJ1-1; 8 bases agree with TRBD1. V trimming: 9 bases; J trimming: 1 base; junction bases outside the gene matches: 1. Germline CDR1 reads LNHDA; CDR2 reads SQIVND (reference sequence). The length of the CDR3 is 12 residues. In DNA form, the CDR3 reads TGTGCCAGCGGACAGGGGAACACTGAAGCTTTCTTT. This translates into CASGQGNTEAFF.

The chain carries TRBV9 and TRBJ1-3; 7 bases map to TRBD1. The germline CDR1 and CDR2 sequences are SGDLS and YYNGEE. The CDR3 has 14 residues. The trim removed 6 bases at V and 4 bases at J, leaving 7 bases unmatched. CDR3 DNA: TGTGCCAGCACCCCAAGGGGGCAGGGAAACACCATATATTTT. Its translation is CASTPRGQGNTIYF.

The chain uses TRBV5-6 and TRBJ2-1; TRBD2 matches 10 bases. Germline CDR1 and CDR2: SGHDT and YYEEEE. J lost 3 bases, V lost 5 bases, and 8 bases had no gene match. The CDR3 has 16 residues. The CDR3 coding sequence is TGTGCCAGCAGTGACCTCCTAGCGGGAGACTACAATGAGCAGTTCTTC. This gives the protein CASSDLLAGDYNEQFF.

V is TRBV28 and J is TRBJ1-2; TRBD1 matches 7 bases. The CDR3 covers 15 residues. Losses at the gene ends were 1 base for V and 2 bases for J; bases not matched to a gene: 4. Germline assignment: CDR1 MDHEN and CDR2 SYDVKM. The CDR3 region has the DNA TGTGCCAGCAGTTTATTAGGGGGCCTAAACTATGGCTACACCTTC. Its translation: CASSLLGGLNYGYTF.

This clone was seen a handful of times. The chain is built from TRBV11-2 and TRBJ1-1; D gene unclear. Trimming stripped 4 bases from V and 1 base from J, with 7 bases between. CDR3 length: 13 amino acids. CDR1 and CDR2 (germline): SGHAT, FQNNGV. Here the CDR3 reads CASSSRQNTEAFF. The DNA for the CDR3 is TGTGCCAGCAGCTCCAGACAGAACACTGAAGCTTTCTTT.

As for this clone: Within the sample, other DNA sequences also encode this same CDR3. J is TRBJ1-5 and V is TRBV28; the D gene is possibly TRBD1 (5 bases). Germline assignment: CDR1 MDHEN and CDR2 SYDVKM. V lost 5 bases, J lost 8 bases, and 10 bases lay in between. This CDR3 contains 12 residues. DNA of the CDR3: TGTGCCAGCAGTGGGGGGACTGAGCCCCAGCATTTT. Residues: CASSGGTEPQHF. Full variable domain (outside the CDR3, taken from reference TRBV28 and TRBJ1-5): DVKVTQSSRYLVKRTGEKVFLECVQDMDHENMFWYRQDPGLGLRLIYFSYDVKMKEKGDIPEGYSVSREKKERFSLILESASTNQTSMYLCASSGGTEPQHFGDGTRLSIL.

The rearrangement uses TRBV7-9 and TRBJ1-4, with 10 bases fitting TRBD1. CDR3 length equals 18 residues. Germline-derived CDR1 and CDR2 are SEHNR and FQNEAQ (reference sequence). V was clipped by 4 bases and J by 0 bases; unmatched bases: 8. This chain's CDR3 is CASSSSLGTGATNEKLFF. DNA for the CDR3: TGTGCCAGCAGCTCCTCACTGGGGACAGGGGCAACTAATGAAAAACTGTTTTTT.

The chain combines TRBV19 with TRBJ1-1, with D possibly being TRBD1 (6 bases). Germline V gene lookup returns CDR1 LNHDA and CDR2 SQIVND (reference sequence). The CDR3 is 15 residues long. The germline V and J ends were trimmed by 6 bases and 3 bases, with 17 bases remaining between them. The CDR3 nucleotides are TGTGCCAGTAGGACAGGTTTAAGTTGGGACACTGAAGCTTTCTTT. This sequence encodes CASRTGLSWDTEAFF.

The chain couples TRBV4-3 to TRBJ2-5, with a possible D match to TRBD1 (5 bases). This CDR3 comprises 17 residues. Germline CDR1 reads LGHNA; CDR2 reads YSLEER. V gave up 0 bases and J gave up 5 bases, with 19 bases separating them. The CDR3 nucleotides are TGCGCCAGCAGCCAAGACTTTAGGACCCTGAAGGGGGAGACCCAGTACTTC. It is translated as CASSQDFRTLKGETQYF.